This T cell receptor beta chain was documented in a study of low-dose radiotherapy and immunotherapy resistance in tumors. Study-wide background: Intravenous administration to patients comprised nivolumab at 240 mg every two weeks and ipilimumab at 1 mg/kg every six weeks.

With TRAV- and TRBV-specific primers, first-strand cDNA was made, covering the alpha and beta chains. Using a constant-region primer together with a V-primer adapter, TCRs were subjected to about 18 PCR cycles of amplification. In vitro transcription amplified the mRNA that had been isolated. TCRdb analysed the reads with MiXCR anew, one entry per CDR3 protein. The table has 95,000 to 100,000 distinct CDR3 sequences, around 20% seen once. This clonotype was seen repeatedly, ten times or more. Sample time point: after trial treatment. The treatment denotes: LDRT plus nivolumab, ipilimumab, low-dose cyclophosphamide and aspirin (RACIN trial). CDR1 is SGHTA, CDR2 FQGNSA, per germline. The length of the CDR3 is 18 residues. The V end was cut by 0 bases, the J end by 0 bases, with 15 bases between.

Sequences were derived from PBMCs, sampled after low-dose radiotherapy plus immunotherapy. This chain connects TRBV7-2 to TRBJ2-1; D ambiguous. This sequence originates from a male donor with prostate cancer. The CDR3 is CASSLAGPAPSSYNEQFF. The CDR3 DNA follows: TGTGCCAGCAGCTTAGCAGGGCCCGCACCCAGCTCCTACAATGAGCAGTTCTTC.